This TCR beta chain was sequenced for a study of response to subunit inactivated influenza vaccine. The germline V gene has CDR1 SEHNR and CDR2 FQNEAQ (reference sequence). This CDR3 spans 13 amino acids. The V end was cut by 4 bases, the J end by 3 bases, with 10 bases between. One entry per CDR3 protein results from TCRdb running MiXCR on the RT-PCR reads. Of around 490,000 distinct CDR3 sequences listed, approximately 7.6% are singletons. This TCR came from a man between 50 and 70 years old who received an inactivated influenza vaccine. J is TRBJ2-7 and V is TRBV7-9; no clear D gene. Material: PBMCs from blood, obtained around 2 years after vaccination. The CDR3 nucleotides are TGTGCCAGCAGCTCAGTCAGTGGCTACGAGCAGTACTTC. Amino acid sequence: CASSSVSGYEQYF.